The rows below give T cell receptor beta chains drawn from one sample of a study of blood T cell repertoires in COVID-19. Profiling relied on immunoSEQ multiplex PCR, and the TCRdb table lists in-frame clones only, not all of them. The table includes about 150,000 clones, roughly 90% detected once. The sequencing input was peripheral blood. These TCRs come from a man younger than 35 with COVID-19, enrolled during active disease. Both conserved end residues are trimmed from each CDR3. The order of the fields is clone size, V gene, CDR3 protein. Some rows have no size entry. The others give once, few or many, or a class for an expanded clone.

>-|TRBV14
ASSQPRLAGTGELF
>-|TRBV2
ASSPRGETGELF
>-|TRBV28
ASGGAGMYGPYNEQF
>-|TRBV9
ASSMSGRLYSYNEQF
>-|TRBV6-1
ASSEQGKRRTEAF
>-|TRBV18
ASPKGVSNQPQH
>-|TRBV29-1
SVEDLGLGAGTGNTIY
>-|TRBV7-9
ASSSPGQGDNTIY
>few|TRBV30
AWSGRAGRSNEQF
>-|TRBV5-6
ASSLSTGPPY